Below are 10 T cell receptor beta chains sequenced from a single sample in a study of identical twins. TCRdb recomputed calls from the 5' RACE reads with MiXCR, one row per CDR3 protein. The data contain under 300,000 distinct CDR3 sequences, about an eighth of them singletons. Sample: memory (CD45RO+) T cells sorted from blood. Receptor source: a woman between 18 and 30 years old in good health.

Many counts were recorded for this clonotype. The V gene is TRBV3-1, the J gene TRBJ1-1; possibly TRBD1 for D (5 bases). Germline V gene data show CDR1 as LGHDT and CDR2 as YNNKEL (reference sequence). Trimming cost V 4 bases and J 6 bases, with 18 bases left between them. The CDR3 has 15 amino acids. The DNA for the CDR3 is TGTGCCAGCAGCCTGATTGGCCCTAGGGGAGCTGAAGCTTTCTTT. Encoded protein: CASSLIGPRGAEAFF.

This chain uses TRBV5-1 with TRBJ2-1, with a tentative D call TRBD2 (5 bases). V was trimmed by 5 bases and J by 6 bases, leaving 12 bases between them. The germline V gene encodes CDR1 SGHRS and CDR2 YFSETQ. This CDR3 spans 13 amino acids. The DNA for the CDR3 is TGCGCCAGCAGATTCGGAGGTGGCAATGAGCAGTTCTTC. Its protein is CASRFGGGNEQFF.

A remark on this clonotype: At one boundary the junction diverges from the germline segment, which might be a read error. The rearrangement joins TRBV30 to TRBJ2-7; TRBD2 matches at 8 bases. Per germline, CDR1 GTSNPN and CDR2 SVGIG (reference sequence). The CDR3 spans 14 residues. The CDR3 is CTWRTGGSLREQYF. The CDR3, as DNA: TGTACCTGGAGGACGGGAGGGAGTCTGAGGGAGCAGTACTTC.

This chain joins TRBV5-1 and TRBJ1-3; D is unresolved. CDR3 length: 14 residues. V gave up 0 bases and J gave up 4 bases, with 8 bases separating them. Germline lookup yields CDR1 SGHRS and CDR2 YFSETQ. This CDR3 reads CASSLGRGGNTIYF. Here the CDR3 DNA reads TGCGCCAGCAGCTTGGGACGCGGCGGAAACACCATATATTTT.

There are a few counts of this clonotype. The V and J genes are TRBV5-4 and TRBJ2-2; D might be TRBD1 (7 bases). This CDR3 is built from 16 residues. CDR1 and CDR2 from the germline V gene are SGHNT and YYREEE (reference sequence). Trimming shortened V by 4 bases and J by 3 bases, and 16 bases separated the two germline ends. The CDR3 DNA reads TGTGCCAGCAGCGGGTCCTCAGGGGGGTACACCGGGGAGCTGTTTTTT. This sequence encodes CASSGSSGGYTGELFF.

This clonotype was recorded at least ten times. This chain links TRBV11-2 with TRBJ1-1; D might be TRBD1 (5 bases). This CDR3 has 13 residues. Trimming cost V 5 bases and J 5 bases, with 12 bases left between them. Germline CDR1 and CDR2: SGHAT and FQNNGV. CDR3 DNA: TGTGCCAGCAGCGGGAGTTGGGGGACTGAAGCTTTCTTT. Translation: CASSGSWGTEAFF. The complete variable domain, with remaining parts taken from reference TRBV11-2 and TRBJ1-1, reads EAGVAQSPRYKIIEKRQSVAFWCNPISGHATLYWYQQILGQGPKLLIQFQNNGVVDDSQLPKDRFSAERLKGVDSTLKIQPAKLEDSAVYLCASSGSWGTEAFFGQGTRLTVV.

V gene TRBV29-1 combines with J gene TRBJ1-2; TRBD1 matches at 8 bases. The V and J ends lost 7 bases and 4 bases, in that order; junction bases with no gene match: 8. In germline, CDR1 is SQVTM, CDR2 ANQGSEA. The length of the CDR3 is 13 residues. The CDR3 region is CSGETGDGYGYTF. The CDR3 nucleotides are TGCAGCGGCGAGACAGGGGACGGCTATGGCTACACCTTC.

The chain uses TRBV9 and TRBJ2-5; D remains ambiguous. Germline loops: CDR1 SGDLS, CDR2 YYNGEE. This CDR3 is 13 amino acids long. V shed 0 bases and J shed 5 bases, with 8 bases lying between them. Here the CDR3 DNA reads TGTGCCAGCAGCGTAGGCAGGTTGGAGACCCAGTACTTC. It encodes CASSVGRLETQYF.

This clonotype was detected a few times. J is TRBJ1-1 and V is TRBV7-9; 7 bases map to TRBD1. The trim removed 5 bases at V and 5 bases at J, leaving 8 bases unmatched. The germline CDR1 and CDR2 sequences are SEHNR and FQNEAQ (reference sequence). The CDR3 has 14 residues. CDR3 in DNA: TGTGCCAGCAGCCCAGGGGGTCACGGGACTGAAGCTTTCTTT. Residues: CASSPGGHGTEAFF.

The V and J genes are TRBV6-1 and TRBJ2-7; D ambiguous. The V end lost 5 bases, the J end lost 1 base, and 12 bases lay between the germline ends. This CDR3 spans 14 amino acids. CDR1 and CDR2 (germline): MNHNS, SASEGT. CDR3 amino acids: CASSPRTDSYEQYF. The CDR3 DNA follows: TGTGCCAGCAGTCCCCGGACGGATTCCTACGAGCAGTACTTC.